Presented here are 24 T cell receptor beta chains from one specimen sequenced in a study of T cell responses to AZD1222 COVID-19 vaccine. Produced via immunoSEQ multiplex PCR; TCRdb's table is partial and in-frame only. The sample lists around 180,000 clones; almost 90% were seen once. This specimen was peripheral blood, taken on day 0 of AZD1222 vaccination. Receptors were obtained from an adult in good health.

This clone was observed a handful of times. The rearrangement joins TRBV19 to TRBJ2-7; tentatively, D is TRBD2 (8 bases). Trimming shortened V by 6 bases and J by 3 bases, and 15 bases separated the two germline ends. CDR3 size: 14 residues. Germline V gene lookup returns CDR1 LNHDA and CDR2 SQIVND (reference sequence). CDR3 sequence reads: CASSPTGTSYEQYF. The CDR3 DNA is TGTGCCAGTAGCCCGACAGGGACTAGCTACGAGCAGTACTTC.

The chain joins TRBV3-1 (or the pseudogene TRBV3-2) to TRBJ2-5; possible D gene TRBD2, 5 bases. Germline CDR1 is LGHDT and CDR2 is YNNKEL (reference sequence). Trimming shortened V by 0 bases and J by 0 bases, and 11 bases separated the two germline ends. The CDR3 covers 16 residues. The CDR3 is CASSQDPREDQETQYF. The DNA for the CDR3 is TGTGCCAGCAGCCAAGACCCCCGGGAAGACCAAGAGACCCAGTACTTC.

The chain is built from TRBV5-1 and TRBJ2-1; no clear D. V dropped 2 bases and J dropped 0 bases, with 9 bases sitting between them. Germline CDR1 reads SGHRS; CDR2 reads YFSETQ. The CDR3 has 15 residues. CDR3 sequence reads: CASSFTWSSYNEQFF. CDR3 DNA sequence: TGCGCCAGCAGCTTTACCTGGAGCTCCTACAATGAGCAGTTCTTC.

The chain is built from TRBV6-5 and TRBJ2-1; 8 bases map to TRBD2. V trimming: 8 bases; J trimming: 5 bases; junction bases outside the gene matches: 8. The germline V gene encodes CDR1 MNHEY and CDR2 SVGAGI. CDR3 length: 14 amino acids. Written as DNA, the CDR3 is TGTGCCAGCGGTAGCGGGGCGCCCAACAATGAGCAGTTCTTC. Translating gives CASGSGAPNNEQFF.

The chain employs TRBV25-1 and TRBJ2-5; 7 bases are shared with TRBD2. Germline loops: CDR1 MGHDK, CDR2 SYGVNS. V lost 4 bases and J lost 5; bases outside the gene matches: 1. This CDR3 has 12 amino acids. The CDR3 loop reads CASSGGGETQYF. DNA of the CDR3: TGTGCCAGCAGTGGGGGGGGTGAGACCCAGTACTTC.

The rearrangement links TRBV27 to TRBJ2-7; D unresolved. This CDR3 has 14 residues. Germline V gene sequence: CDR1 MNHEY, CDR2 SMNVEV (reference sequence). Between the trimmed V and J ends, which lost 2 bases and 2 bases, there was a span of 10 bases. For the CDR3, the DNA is TGTGCCAGCAGTTTAAATACCGGTGCCTACGAGCAGTACTTC. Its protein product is CASSLNTGAYEQYF.

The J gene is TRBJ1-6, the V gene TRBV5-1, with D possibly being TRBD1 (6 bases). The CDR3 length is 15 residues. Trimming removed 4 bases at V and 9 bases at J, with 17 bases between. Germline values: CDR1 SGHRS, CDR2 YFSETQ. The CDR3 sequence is CASSPRDTEGSPLHF. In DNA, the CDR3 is TGCGCCAGCAGCCCAAGGGACACTGAGGGTTCACCCCTCCACTTT.

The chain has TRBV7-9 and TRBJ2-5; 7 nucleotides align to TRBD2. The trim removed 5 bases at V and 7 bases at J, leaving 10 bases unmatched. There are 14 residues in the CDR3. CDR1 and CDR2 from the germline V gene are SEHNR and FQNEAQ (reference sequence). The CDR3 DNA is TGTGCCAGCAGCCACGAGACTAGCTCCGGGACCCAGTACTTC. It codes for CASSHETSSGTQYF.

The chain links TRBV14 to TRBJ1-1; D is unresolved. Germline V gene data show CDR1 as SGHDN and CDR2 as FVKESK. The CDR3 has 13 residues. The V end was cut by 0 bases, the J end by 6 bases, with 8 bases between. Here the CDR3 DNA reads TGTGCCAGCAGCCAAGATCTAGTGGCTGAAGCTTTCTTT. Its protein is CASSQDLVAEAFF.

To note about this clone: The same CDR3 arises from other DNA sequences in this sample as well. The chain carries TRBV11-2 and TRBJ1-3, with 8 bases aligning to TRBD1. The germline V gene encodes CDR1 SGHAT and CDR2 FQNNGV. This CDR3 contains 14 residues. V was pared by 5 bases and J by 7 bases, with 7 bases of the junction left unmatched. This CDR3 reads CASSPTTGGNTIYF. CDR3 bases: TGTGCCAGCAGCCCCACTACAGGGGGGAACACCATATATTTT.

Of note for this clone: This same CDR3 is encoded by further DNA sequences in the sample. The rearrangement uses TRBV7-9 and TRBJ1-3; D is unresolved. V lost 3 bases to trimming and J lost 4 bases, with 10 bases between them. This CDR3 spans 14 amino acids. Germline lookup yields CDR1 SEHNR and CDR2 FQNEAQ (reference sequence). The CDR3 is CASSLAGSGNTIYF. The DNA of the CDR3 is TGTGCCAGCAGCTTGGCGGGGTCGGGAAACACCATATATTTT.

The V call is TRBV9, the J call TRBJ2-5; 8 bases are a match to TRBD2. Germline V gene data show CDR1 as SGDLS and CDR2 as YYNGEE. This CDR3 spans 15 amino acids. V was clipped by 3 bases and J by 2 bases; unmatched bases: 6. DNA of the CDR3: TGTGCCAGCAGCGGAGGTCCTAGCGGGCAAGAGACCCAGTACTTC. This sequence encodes CASSGGPSGQETQYF. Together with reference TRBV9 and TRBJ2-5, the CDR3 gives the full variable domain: DSGVTQTPKHLITATGQRVTLRCSPRSGDLSVYWYQQSLDQGLQFLIQYYNGEERAKGNILERFSAQQFPDLHSELNLSSLELGDSALYFCASSGGPSGQETQYFGPGTRLLVL.

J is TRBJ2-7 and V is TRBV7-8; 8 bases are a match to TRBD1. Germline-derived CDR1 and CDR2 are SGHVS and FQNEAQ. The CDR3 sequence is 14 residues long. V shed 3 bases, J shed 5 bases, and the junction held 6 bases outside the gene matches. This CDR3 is CASSLSTGGNEQYF. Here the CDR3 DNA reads TGTGCCAGCAGCTTGAGCACAGGGGGGAACGAGCAGTACTTC.

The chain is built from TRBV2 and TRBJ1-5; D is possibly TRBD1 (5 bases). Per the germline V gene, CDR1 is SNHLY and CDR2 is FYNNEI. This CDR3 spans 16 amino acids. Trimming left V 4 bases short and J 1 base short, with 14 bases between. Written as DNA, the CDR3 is TGTGCCAGCAGTGTGGGCCGGGGGGTGAGCAATCAGCCCCAGCATTTT. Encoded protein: CASSVGRGVSNQPQHF.

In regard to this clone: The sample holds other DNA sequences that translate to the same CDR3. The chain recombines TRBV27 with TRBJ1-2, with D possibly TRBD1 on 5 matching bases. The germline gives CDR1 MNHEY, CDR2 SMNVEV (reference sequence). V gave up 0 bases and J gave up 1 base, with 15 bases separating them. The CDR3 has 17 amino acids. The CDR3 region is CASSLSLRGRVNYGYTF. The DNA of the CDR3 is TGTGCCAGCAGTTTATCCCTAAGGGGTAGGGTTAACTATGGCTACACCTTC.

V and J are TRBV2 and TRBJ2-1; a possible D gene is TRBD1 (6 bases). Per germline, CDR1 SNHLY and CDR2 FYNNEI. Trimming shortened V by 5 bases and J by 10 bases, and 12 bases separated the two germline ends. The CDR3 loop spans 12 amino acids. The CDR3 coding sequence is TGTGCCAGCAGTTTCGACAGGACCGAGCAGTTCTTC. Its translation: CASSFDRTEQFF.

The CDR3 protein is CASSGSLGGSPLHF. The CDR3 DNA sequence: TGTGCCAGCTCAGGATCGCTCGGGGGTTCACCCCTCCACTTT. The V and J genes are TRBV18 and TRBJ1-6, with D possibly being TRBD1 (5 bases). Trimming shortened V by 5 bases and J by 9 bases, and 14 bases separated the two germline ends. Germline V gene lookup returns CDR1 KGHSH and CDR2 LQKENI. CDR3 length: 14 amino acids.

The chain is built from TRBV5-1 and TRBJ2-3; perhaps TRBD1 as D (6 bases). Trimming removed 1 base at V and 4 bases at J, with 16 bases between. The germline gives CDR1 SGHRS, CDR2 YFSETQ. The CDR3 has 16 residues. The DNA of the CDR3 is TGCGCCAGCAGCTTGTTGACACAACAGGGCGCAGATACGCAGTATTTT. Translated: CASSLLTQQGADTQYF.

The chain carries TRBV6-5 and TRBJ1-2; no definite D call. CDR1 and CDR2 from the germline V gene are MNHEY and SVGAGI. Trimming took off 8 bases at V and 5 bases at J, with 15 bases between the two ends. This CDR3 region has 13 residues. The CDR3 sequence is CASSRRAGYGYTF. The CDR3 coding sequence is TGTGCCAGCTCAAGGAGGGCTGGGTATGGCTACACCTTC.

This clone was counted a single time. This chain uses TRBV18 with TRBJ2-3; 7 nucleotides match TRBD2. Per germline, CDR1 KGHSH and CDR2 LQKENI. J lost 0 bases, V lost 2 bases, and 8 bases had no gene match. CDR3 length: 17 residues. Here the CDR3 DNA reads TGTGCCAGCTCACCAACCTTTAGCGGGTCTAGCACAGATACGCAGTATTTT. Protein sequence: CASSPTFSGSSTDTQYF.

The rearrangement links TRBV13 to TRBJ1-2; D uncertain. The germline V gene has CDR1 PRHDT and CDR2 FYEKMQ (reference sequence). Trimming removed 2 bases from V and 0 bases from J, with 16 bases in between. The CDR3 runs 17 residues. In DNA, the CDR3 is TGTGCCAGCAGCTTAAAGGAGACGCTGGCGTCTAACTATGGCTACACCTTC. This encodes CASSLKETLASNYGYTF.

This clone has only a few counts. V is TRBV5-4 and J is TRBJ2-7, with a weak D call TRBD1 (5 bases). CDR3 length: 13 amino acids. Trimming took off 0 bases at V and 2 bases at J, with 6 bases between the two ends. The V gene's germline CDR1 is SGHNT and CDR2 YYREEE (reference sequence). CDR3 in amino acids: CASSLGGTYEQYF. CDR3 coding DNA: TGTGCCAGCAGCTTGGGGGGCACCTACGAGCAGTACTTC.

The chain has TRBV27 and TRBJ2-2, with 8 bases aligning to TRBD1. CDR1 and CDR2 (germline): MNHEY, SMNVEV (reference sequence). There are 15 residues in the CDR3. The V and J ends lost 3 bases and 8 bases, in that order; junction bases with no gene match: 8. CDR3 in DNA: TGTGCCAGCAGTTTCGGGACAGGTATACGTGGGGAGCTGTTTTTT. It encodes CASSFGTGIRGELFF.

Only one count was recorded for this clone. CDR3 coding DNA: TGTGCCAGCAGCTTAGGAAACACCATATATTTT. Residues: CASSLGNTIYF. The genes are TRBV13 and TRBJ1-3; D is undetermined. V was clipped by 0 bases and J by 6 bases, with 0 bases between them. This CDR3 is 11 amino acids long. Per the germline V gene, CDR1 is PRHDT and CDR2 is FYEKMQ (reference sequence). Complete variable domain (other parts from reference TRBV13 and TRBJ1-3): AAGVIQSPRHLIKEKRETATLKCYPIPRHDTVYWYQQGPGQDPQFLISFYEKMQSDKGSIPDRFSAQQFSDYHSELNMSSLELGDSALYFCASSLGNTIYFGEGSWLTVV.